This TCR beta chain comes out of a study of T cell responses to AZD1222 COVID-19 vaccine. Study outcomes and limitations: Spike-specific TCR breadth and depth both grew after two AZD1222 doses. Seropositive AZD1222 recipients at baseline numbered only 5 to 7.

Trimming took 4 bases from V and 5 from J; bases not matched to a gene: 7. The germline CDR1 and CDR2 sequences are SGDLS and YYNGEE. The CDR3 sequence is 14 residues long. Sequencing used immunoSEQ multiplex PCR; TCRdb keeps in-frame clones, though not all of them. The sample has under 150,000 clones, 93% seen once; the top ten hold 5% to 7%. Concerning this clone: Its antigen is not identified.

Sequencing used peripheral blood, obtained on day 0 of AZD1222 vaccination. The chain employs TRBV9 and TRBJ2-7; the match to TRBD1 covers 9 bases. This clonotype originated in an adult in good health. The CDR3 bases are TGTGCCAGCAGCCCAGGGACAGGGTCCGACGAGCAGTACTTC. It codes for CASSPGTGSDEQYF.